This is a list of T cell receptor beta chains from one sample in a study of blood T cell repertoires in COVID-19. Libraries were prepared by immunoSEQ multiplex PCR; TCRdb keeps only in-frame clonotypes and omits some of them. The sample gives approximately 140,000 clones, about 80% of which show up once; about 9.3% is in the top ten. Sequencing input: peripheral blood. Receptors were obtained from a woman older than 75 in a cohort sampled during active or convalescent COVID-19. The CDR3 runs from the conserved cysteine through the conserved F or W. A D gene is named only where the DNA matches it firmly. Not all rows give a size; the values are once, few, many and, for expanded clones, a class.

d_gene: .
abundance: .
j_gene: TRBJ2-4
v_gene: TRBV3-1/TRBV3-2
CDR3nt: TGTGCCAGCAGCCAAGATTGGGGGGATCAGTACTTC
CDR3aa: CASSQDWGDQYF

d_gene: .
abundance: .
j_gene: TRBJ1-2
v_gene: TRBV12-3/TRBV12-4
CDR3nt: TGTGCCAGCAGTCTCGTTTCTAACTATGGCTACACCTTC
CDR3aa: CASSLVSNYGYTF

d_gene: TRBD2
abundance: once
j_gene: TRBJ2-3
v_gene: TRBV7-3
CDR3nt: TGTGCCAGCAGCCCTAGCGGATCTAGCACAGATACGCAGTATTTT
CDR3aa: CASSPSGSSTDTQYF

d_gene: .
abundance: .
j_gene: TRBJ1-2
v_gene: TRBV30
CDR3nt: TGTGCCTGGAGAGAGGTGGACAGAGCCAACTATGGCTACACCTTC
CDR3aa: CAWREVDRANYGYTF

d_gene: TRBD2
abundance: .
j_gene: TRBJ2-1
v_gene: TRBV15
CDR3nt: TGTGCCACCAGCAGAGAAAGGACTAGCGGGGGGGCCCCGACCGGGAATGAGCAGTTCTTC
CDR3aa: CATSRERTSGGAPTGNEQFF

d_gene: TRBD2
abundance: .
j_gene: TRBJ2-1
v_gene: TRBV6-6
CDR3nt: TGTGCCAGCAGAGGAGCGGGGGGGCCTGGCGATGAGCAGTTCTTC
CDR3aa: CASRGAGGPGDEQFF

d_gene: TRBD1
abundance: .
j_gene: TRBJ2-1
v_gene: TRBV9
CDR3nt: TGTGCCAGCAGCGCCCAGGGGGCGGTATTCAATGAGCAGTTCTTC
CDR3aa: CASSAQGAVFNEQFF

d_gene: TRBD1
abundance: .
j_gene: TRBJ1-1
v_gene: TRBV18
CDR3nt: TGTGCCAGCTCACCACCGGGGACAGGGAACACTGAAGCTTTCTTT
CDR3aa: CASSPPGTGNTEAFF

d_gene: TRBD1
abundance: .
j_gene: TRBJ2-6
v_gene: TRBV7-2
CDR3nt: TGTGCCAGCAGCCAGACAGGGGGCTCAGGGGCCAACGTCCTGACTTTC
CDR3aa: CASSQTGGSGANVLTF

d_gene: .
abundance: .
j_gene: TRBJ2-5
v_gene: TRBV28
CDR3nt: TGTGCCAGCAGCCGAGCAACAGGGTTAGAGACCCAGTACTTC
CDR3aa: CASSRATGLETQYF

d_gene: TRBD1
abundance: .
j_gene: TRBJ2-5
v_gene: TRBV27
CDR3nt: TGTGCCAGCAGTTCCCGGGACAGGGGTAACCAAGAGACCCAGTACTTC
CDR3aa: CASSSRDRGNQETQYF

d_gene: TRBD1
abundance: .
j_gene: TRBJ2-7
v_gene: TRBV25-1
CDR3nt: TGTGCCAGCAGTGACCGGACAGGGACCTACGAGCAGTACTTC
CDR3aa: CASSDRTGTYEQYF

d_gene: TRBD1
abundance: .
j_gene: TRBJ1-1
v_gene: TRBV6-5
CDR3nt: TGTGCCAGCAGTAGGGACAGTTTTTCGGGGACTGAAGCTTTCTTT
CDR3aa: CASSRDSFSGTEAFF

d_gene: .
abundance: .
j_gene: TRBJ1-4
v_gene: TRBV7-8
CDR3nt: TGTGCCAGCAGCGAGGGGGACACCAGCGAAAAACTGTTTTTT
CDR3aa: CASSEGDTSEKLFF

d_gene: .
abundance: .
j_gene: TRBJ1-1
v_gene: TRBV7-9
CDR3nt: TGTGCCAGCAGTTCGGACAGTTTGAACACTGAAGCTTTCTTT
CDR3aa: CASSSDSLNTEAFF

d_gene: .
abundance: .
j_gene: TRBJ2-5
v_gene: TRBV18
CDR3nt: TGTGCCAGCTCACCAATCCAGGGTCTCGAGACCCAGTACTTC
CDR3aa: CASSPIQGLETQYF

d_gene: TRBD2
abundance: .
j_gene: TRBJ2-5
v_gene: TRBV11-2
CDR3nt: TGTGCCAGCAGCCCCCAATCCGGGACTAGCGGGTGGGAGACCCAGTACTTC
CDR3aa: CASSPQSGTSGWETQYF

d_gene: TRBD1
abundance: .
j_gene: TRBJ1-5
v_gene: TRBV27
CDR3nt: TGTGCCAGCAGTCCGGACAGGGGTGGCAATCAGCCCCAGCATTTT
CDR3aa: CASSPDRGGNQPQHF

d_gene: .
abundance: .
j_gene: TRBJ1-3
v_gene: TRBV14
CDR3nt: TGTGCCAGCAGCCAAGATTTCAGGGCTGGAAACACCATATATTTT
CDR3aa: CASSQDFRAGNTIYF

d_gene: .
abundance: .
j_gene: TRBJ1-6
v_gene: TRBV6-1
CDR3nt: TGTGCCAGCAGTGAGGTGGTAGGGGTCGGAAATTCACCCCTCCACTTT
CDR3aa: CASSEVVGVGNSPLHF

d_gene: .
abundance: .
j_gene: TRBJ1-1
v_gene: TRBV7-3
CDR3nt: TGTGCCAGCAGCAAGGGACAAAACACTGAAGCTTTCTTT
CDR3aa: CASSKGQNTEAFF

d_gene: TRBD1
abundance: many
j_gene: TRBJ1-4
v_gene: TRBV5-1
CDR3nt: TGCGCCAGCAGCCCACCGACCGGGACAGGGTTTGAAAAACTGTTTTTT
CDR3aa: CASSPPTGTGFEKLFF